The source of this T cell receptor (beta chain) is a study of OX40 agonist ivuxolimab in advanced cancers. Some clones are missing from TCRdb's copy, which holds only in-frame ones; the method was immunoSEQ multiplex PCR. The top ten clones hold approximately 1.3% of a sample with nearly 110,000 clones, around 93% of them seen once. Germline V gene sequence: CDR1 KGHSH, CDR2 LQKENI. This CDR3 is built from 15 residues. The J segment lost 6 bases and the V segment lost 3 bases, leaving 10 bases of the junction unmatched. Specimen: CD4+ or CD8+ T cells sorted from blood, collected in a trial of the OX40 agonist ivuxolimab. The J gene is TRBJ2-7, the V gene TRBV18; TRBD2 matches at 8 bases. The TCR sequence derives from an adult with an advanced solid tumor such as melanoma, head and neck, liver or kidney cancer. The DNA of the CDR3 is TGTGCCAGCTCACCCGGCGGACTAGCCTCAGGCGAGCAGTACTTC. Protein product: CASSPGGLASGEQYF. The variable domain in full, with the rest retrieved from reference TRBV18 and TRBJ2-7, is NAGVMQNPRHLVRRRGQEARLRCSPMKGHSHVYWYRQLPEEGLKFMVYLQKENIIDESGMPKERFSAEFPKEGPSILRIQQVVRGDSAAYFCASSPGGLASGEQYFGPGTRLTVT.